This TCR beta chain was identified in a study of monozygotic twins with inflammatory bowel disease. CDR1 and CDR2 from the germline V gene are SGHAT and FQNNGV. The CDR3 extends over 16 amino acids. Incorporation of UMIs carrying a 6-nucleotide sample barcode was performed by template switching. TCRdb re-called the 5' RACE reads and catalogs CDR3 proteins one per entry, DNA excluded. Seen in this sample are over 350,000 distinct CDR3 sequences; the ten most common clones hold 2% to 3%. Investigators pulled total RNA out of whole blood and did not sort T cells. This sequence joins TRBV11-2 and TRBJ2-7. Sample: blood. This TCR came from a human donor with ulcerative colitis or Crohn's disease, or a healthy co-twin of an affected twin (not recorded which). The CDR3 sequence: CASSPHLGRDTYEQYF. Combining the CDR3 with reference TRBV11-2 and TRBJ2-7 gives the whole variable domain EAGVAQSPRYKIIEKRQSVAFWCNPISGHATLYWYQQILGQGPKLLIQFQNNGVVDDSQLPKDRFSAERLKGVDSTLKIQPAKLEDSAVYLCASSPHLGRDTYEQYFGPGTRLTVT.